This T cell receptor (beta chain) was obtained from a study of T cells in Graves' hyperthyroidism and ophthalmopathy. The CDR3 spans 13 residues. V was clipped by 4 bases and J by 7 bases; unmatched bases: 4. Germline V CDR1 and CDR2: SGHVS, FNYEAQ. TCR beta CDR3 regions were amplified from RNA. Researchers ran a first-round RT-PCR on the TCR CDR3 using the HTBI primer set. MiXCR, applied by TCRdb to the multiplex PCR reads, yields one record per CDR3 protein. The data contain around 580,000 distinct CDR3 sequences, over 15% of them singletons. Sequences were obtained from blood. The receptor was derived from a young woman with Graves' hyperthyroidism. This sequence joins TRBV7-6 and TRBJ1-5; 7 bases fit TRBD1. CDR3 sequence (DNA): TGTGCCAGCAGCTCCATACAGGGGCAGCCCCAGCATTTT. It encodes CASSSIQGQPQHF.